Below, one TCR beta chain is given with its context. The data were obtained in a study of Ad26.COV2.S vaccination and SARS-CoV-2 variants. For the study at large: Ad26.COV2.S given intramuscularly, once or twice 56 days apart.

Assay: immunoSEQ multiplex PCR; the TCRdb copy retains only in-frame clones and omits some. The table shows some 480,000 clones, with around nine tenths occurring only once. CDR3 size: 13 residues. In germline, CDR1 is LGHNA, CDR2 YSLEER. Trimming removed 0 bases from V and 6 bases from J, with 3 bases in between. Treatment: around 19 received Ad26.COV2.S at low or high dose, single or two shots; about 5 received placebo; per-sample allocation not given. Sampling happened 63 days after the first vaccine or placebo injection. SARS-CoV-2 spike from the Wuhan strain was encoded by the vaccine, an Ad26 vector.

The chain links TRBV4-3 to TRBJ1-6; no clear D gene. The input for sequencing was peripheral blood, taken in a trial of Ad26.COV2.S vaccine versus placebo. The sequence was obtained from a person between 18 and 59 years old who received the Ad26.COV2.S COVID-19 vaccine or a placebo. This chain's CDR3 is CASSQEGNSPLHF. The CDR3 nucleotides read TGCGCCAGCAGCCAAGAAGGTAATTCACCCCTCCACTTT.